Below, 27 T cell receptor beta chains from the same sample are listed, as sequenced in a study of cytomegalovirus exposure and HLA in healthy donors. The PCR ran on 60 Vbeta and 13 Jbeta primers. Sequencing was performed with immunoSEQ multiplex PCR; in TCRdb, only in-frame clones are kept and a portion is missing. The data show 100,000 to 150,000 clones, around 70% seen once. Specimen: PBMCs. These receptor sequences come from a woman aged 55-70 years in good health and CMV-seropositive.

This sequence joins TRBV5-6 and TRBJ2-7, with a tentative D call TRBD2 (5 bases). The CDR3 contains 16 residues. Germline assignment: CDR1 SGHDT and CDR2 YYEEEE. The V gene lost 0 bases and the J gene lost 1 base, with 14 bases spanning the gap. The CDR3 region is CASSLGGLGLSYEQYF. The CDR3 DNA follows: TGTGCCAGCAGCTTGGGAGGGCTTGGGCTATCCTACGAGCAGTACTTC.

The CDR3 loop is CASSEGLARVYEQYF. CDR3 bases: TGCGCCAGCAGTGAGGGGCTAGCCCGGGTCTACGAGCAGTACTTC. V and J are TRBV10-2 and TRBJ2-7, with a possible D match to TRBD2 (5 bases). Germline assignment: CDR1 WSHSY and CDR2 SAAADI. The CDR3 consists of 15 residues. V was cut by 2 bases and J by 3 bases, with 14 bases left in between.

This clone is judged medium-sized (0.01 to 0.1%). In nucleotides, the CDR3 is TGCGCCAGCAGTGGGACGGTAGGGGACGAGCAGTACTTC. Protein product: CASSGTVGDEQYF. This chain connects TRBV10-1 to TRBJ2-7; maybe TRBD1 (5 bases). Trimming removed 4 bases from V and 5 bases from J, with 12 bases in between. This CDR3 comprises 13 residues. Looked up from germline, CDR1 is WNHNN and CDR2 is SYGVQD (reference sequence).

The rearrangement joins TRBV19 to TRBJ1-1, with a possible D match to TRBD1 (6 bases). CDR3 length equals 16 residues. Trimming removed 1 base at V and 0 bases at J, with 12 bases between. From germline, CDR1 is LNHDA and CDR2 SQIVND (reference sequence). CDR3 nucleotide sequence: TGTGCCAGTAGTATAGCTAACAGGGTTTTGAACACTGAAGCTTTCTTT. Its translation is CASSIANRVLNTEAFF.

J is TRBJ1-2 and V is TRBV2, with D perhaps TRBD1 (5 bases). Germline CDR1 reads SNHLY; CDR2 reads FYNNEI. CDR3 length: 16 residues. Trimming pared 2 bases from V and 3 bases from J, leaving 16 bases between. The chain's CDR3 is CASSEMQPWDYYGYTF. The CDR3 region has the DNA TGTGCCAGCAGTGAAATGCAGCCCTGGGACTACTATGGCTACACCTTC.

The J gene is TRBJ1-4, the V gene TRBV5-1, with D perhaps matching TRBD1 (6 bases). CDR3 length: 17 amino acids. Germline lookup yields CDR1 SGHRS and CDR2 YFSETQ. V shed 0 bases and J shed 2 bases, with 14 bases lying between them. CDR3 in DNA: TGCGCCAGCAGCTTGGAAGCAGGGGCCAAGACTAATGAAAAACTGTTTTTT. Its translation: CASSLEAGAKTNEKLFF. The whole variable domain, filled in from reference TRBV5-1 and TRBJ1-4, reads KAGVTQTPRYLIKTRGQQVTLSCSPISGHRSVSWYQQTPGQGLQFLFEYFSETQRNKGNFPGRFSGRQFSNSRSEMNVSTLELGDSALYLCASSLEAGAKTNEKLFFGSGTQLSVL.

The gene calls are TRBV9 and TRBJ1-1; D is uncertain. The CDR3 spans 15 residues. With 0 bases removed from V and 1 base from J, the gap between germline ends came to 10 bases. Germline lookup yields CDR1 SGDLS and CDR2 YYNGEE. The DNA for the CDR3 is TGTGCCAGCAGCGTAGCCAGTGGCCCGAACACTGAAGCTTTCTTT. Its translation: CASSVASGPNTEAFF.

For this clone: At one of its ends the junction is not consistent with the germline gene, which may arise from a read error. The J gene is TRBJ1-1, the V gene TRBV10-1; weak D call: TRBD1 (5 bases). CDR1 and CDR2 from the germline V gene are WNHNN and SYGVQD (reference sequence). This CDR3 contains 15 residues. CDR3 sequence reads: CASSEFKGMNAEAFF. The CDR3 nucleotides are TGCGCCAGCAGTGAGTTCAAGGGGATGAACGCTGAAGCTTTCTTT.

This clone was found a few times. The rearrangement uses TRBV15 and TRBJ2-5; 11 bases map to TRBD2. CDR1 is LNHNV and CDR2 is YYDKDF in the germline V gene (reference sequence). V was pared by 2 bases and J by 0 bases, with 5 bases of the junction left unmatched. The CDR3 sequence is 17 residues long. CDR3 bases: TGTGCCACCAGCAGACAACTAGCGGGGGCCTACCAAGAGACCCAGTACTTC. It yields the protein CATSRQLAGAYQETQYF.

V and J are TRBV6-5 and TRBJ1-2; D might be TRBD1 (6 bases). The CDR3 is 13 amino acids. Trimming took off 4 bases at V and 3 bases at J, with 9 bases between the two ends. Looked up from germline, CDR1 is MNHEY and CDR2 is SVGAGI. CDR3 DNA sequence: TGTGCCAGCAGTTTTTCAGGGGACTATGGCTACACCTTC. Translating it yields CASSFSGDYGYTF.

The chain employs TRBV5-6 and TRBJ1-2; TRBD1 matches at 7 bases. Germline CDR1 reads SGHDT; CDR2 reads YYEEEE. The length of the CDR3 is 14 residues. The trim removed 4 bases at V and 1 base at J, leaving 4 bases unmatched. The CDR3 bases are TGTGCCAGCAGCACGTCAGGGGGTAACTATGGCTACACCTTC. Protein: CASSTSGGNYGYTF.

This sequence joins TRBV5-1 and TRBJ2-2, with D maybe TRBD2 (6 bases). From germline, CDR1 is SGHRS and CDR2 YFSETQ. This CDR3 spans 16 amino acids. V lost 6 bases to trimming and J lost 6 bases, with 21 bases between them. The CDR3 DNA sequence: TGCGCCAGCACCATTGGGGAGTTGCGGGGAGCCGGGGAGCTGTTTTTT. Translation gives CASTIGELRGAGELFF.

V usage is TRBV5-1 and J usage is TRBJ2-3; TRBD2 agrees at 14 bases. This CDR3 is built from 17 residues. From germline, CDR1 is SGHRS and CDR2 YFSETQ. With V trimmed by 4 bases and J by 2 bases, 6 bases remained unmatched. The CDR3 loop reads CASSPGTSGGYTDTQYF. The CDR3 nucleotides are TGCGCCAGCAGCCCGGGGACTAGCGGGGGCTACACAGATACGCAGTATTTT.

This rearrangement joins TRBV19 to TRBJ2-1; tentative D call: TRBD2 (7 bases). The CDR3 covers 15 residues. V was clipped by 4 bases and J by 7 bases, with 17 bases between them. Germline V gene sequence: CDR1 LNHDA, CDR2 SQIVND (reference sequence). In nucleotides, the CDR3 is TGTGCCAGTAGTAGGGGTGGGGGGGGCCTTAATGAGCAGTTCTTC. Its protein is CASSRGGGGLNEQFF.

The V gene is TRBV5-4, the J gene TRBJ1-4, with D possibly being TRBD1 (5 bases). Trimming stripped 4 bases from V and 8 bases from J, with 27 bases between. In germline, CDR1 is SGHNT, CDR2 YYREEE (reference sequence). There are 18 residues in the CDR3. CDR3 region: CASSDDFSTVPPNEKLFF. The CDR3 DNA is TGTGCCAGCAGCGACGACTTTTCGACAGTCCCTCCAAACGAAAAACTGTTTTTT.

A few counts support this clone. The rearrangement joins TRBV11-2 to TRBJ2-7, with 11 bases that match TRBD1. The germline gives CDR1 SGHAT, CDR2 FQNNGV. This CDR3 comprises 16 residues. V was pared by 0 bases and J by 4 bases, with 5 bases of the junction left unmatched. Here the CDR3 reads CASSLDAGTGGYEQYF. Written as DNA, the CDR3 is TGTGCCAGCAGCTTAGATGCCGGGACAGGGGGGTACGAGCAGTACTTC.

This chain uses TRBV10-3 with TRBJ2-2; 9 positions agree with TRBD1. With 9 bases clipped from V and 5 bases from J, the junction kept 7 bases outside the gene matches. The germline CDR1 and CDR2 sequences are ENHRY and SYGVKD. The CDR3 is 14 residues long. For the CDR3, the DNA is TGTGCCATAACAGGGGGCGCAGGGACCGGGGAGCTGTTTTTT. It encodes CAITGGAGTGELFF.

J is TRBJ2-2 and V is TRBV4-2; TRBD2 might be the D (6 bases). V was trimmed by 4 bases and J by 2 bases, leaving 11 bases between them. Germline V lookup: CDR1 LGHNA, CDR2 YNFKEQ. This CDR3 spans 15 amino acids. CDR3 residues: CASSPSGLNTGELFF. Here the CDR3 DNA reads TGTGCCAGCAGCCCCAGCGGGCTTAACACCGGGGAGCTGTTTTTT.

J is TRBJ2-6 and V is TRBV7-6, with 9 bases identical to TRBD2. CDR1 is SGHVS and CDR2 is FNYEAQ in the germline V gene. The V and J ends lost 5 bases and 0 bases, in that order; junction bases with no gene match: 8. The CDR3 has 18 residues. The CDR3 protein is CASSPTSGGFSGANVLTF. The DNA of the CDR3 is TGTGCCAGCAGCCCCACAAGCGGGGGGTTCTCTGGGGCCAACGTCCTGACTTTC.

In DNA form, the CDR3 reads TGTGCCACCAGCAGAGATCAGGGCCACCCCGAGCAGTACTTC. Translated: CATSRDQGHPEQYF. The V gene is TRBV15, the J gene TRBJ2-5, with D maybe TRBD1 (5 bases). The J call may not be correct, given that the DNA end is closer to TRBJ2-7. There are 14 residues in the CDR3. The germline V gene encodes CDR1 LNHNV and CDR2 YYDKDF (reference sequence).

The genes are TRBV7-6 and TRBJ2-3, with TRBD2 as a possible D gene (6 bases). The V end lost 5 bases, the J end lost 3 bases, and 15 bases lay between the germline ends. The CDR3 consists of 15 residues. Looked up from germline, CDR1 is SGHVS and CDR2 is FNYEAQ. CDR3 sequence: CASSDFGGRTDTQYF. The CDR3 DNA follows: TGTGCCAGCAGCGACTTCGGGGGTCGAACAGATACGCAGTATTTT.

The chain has TRBV14 and TRBJ2-7; D not certain. Germline V gives CDR1 SGHDN, CDR2 FVKESK. V was clipped by 5 bases and J by 1 base, with 15 bases between them. The CDR3 extends over 15 amino acids. This CDR3 reads CASSASRSISYEQYF. The CDR3 DNA reads TGTGCCAGCAGCGCGTCCAGGTCCATTTCCTACGAGCAGTACTTC. The whole variable domain, remainder taken from reference TRBV14 and TRBJ2-7, is EAGVTQFPSHSVIEKGQTVTLRCDPISGHDNLYWYRRVMGKEIKFLLHFVKESKQDESGMPNNRFLAERTGGTYSTLKVQPAELEDSGVYFCASSASRSISYEQYFGPGTRLTVT.

The table lists this clone with a few counts. The chain employs TRBV6-1 and TRBJ2-5; 7 bases line up with TRBD1. V was pared by 4 bases and J by 3 bases, with 11 bases of the junction left unmatched. This CDR3 is 16 amino acids long. Germline CDR1 and CDR2: MNHNS and SASEGT. DNA for the CDR3: TGTGCCAGCAGTGTTCTACAGGGGACCTTGGAAGAGACCCAGTACTTC. Translating gives CASSVLQGTLEETQYF.

This clone was observed once. This chain links TRBV5-5 with TRBJ2-7, with D maybe TRBD1 (5 bases). CDR3 length: 15 residues. The germline V gene encodes CDR1 SGHKS and CDR2 YYEKEE (reference sequence). Deletions cut 1 base from V and 4 bases from J, with 15 bases between. The chain's CDR3 is CASSLLGPIVYEQYF. The DNA for the CDR3 is TGTGCCAGCAGCTTGTTGGGGCCGATTGTATACGAGCAGTACTTC.

This chain joins TRBV10-3 and TRBJ1-6, with 7 bases lining up with TRBD1. V lost 7 bases, J lost 10 bases, and 10 bases stayed unmatched. Germline CDR1 and CDR2: ENHRY and SYGVKD. CDR3 length: 14 amino acids. DNA of the CDR3: TGTGCCATCAAATACGGACAGGCGGGGTCACCCCTCCACTTT. This codes for CAIKYGQAGSPLHF.

The V call is TRBV5-1, the J call TRBJ2-1, with D maybe TRBD1 (5 bases). Germline V gene data show CDR1 as SGHRS and CDR2 as YFSETQ. This CDR3 is built from 18 residues. V was cut by 0 bases and J by 0 bases, with 16 bases left in between. The CDR3 nucleotides are TGCGCCAGCAGCTTGGGACGCGGCGGCGACAGCTCCTACAATGAGCAGTTCTTC. It is translated as CASSLGRGGDSSYNEQFF.

CDR3 region: CASSLFIYEQYF. DNA for the CDR3: TGTGCCAGCAGCTTGTTTATCTACGAGCAGTACTTC. The rearrangement uses TRBV5-5 and TRBJ2-7; D ambiguous. This CDR3 region has 12 residues. Trimming stripped 1 base from V and 3 bases from J, with 5 bases between. The germline V gene has CDR1 SGHKS and CDR2 YYEKEE (reference sequence).